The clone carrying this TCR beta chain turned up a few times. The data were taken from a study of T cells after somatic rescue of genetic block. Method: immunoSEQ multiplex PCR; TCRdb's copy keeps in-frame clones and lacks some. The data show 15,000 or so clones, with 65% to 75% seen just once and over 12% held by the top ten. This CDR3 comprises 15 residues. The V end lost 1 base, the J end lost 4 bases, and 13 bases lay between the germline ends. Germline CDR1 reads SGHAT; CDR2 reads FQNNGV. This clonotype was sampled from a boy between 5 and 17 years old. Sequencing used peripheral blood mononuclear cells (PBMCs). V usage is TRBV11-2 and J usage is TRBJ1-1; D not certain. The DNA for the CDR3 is TGTGCCAGCAGCTTAGTACGCCCCCAAAGCACTGAAGCTTTCTTT. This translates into CASSLVRPQSTEAFF. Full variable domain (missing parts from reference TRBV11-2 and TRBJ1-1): EAGVAQSPRYKIIEKRQSVAFWCNPISGHATLYWYQQILGQGPKLLIQFQNNGVVDDSQLPKDRFSAERLKGVDSTLKIQPAKLEDSAVYLCASSLVRPQSTEAFFGQGTRLTVV.